This TCR beta chain was sequenced for a study of T cells in Graves' hyperthyroidism and ophthalmopathy. Study findings and constraints: Blood also contained most expanded thyroid clonotypes above 0.001.

This CDR3 region has 14 residues. Germline assignment: CDR1 ENHRY and CDR2 SYGVKD. The V end was cut by 4 bases, the J end by 7 bases, with 16 bases between. Amplified TCR beta CDR3 regions derived from RNA transcripts. The primer set for the first-round RT-PCR of the TCR CDR3 was HTBI. MiXCR was run by TCRdb on the multiplex PCR reads, yielding one entry per CDR3 protein. The sample has roughly 500,000 distinct CDR3 sequences, about 45% seen once. A note on this clonotype: The antigen is unknown.

The specimen was peripheral blood or thyroid tissue (not recorded which). The chain combines TRBV10-3 with TRBJ1-1; the D is unclear. The TCR was taken from an adult woman with Graves' disease, either hyperthyroidism or ophthalmopathy (not recorded which). CDR3 nucleotide sequence: TGTGCCATCAGTGTGACGGGAGTCACGTATGAAGCTTTCTTT. This encodes CAISVTGVTYEAFF.